Shown below are 17 T cell receptor beta chains from a single sample sequenced in a study of T cells in Graves' hyperthyroidism and ophthalmopathy (dated 2019 in TCRdb). The library was generated by multiplex PCR. Sequencing relied on an Illumina HiSeq 2000. Amplification of TCR beta CDR3 regions was carried out from RNA transcripts. A first-round RT-PCR of the TCR CDR3 used the HTBI primer set with the Qiagen OneStep RT-PCR kit. TCRdb reprocessing: public reads trimmed at Q25 with fastp, clones called with MiXCR, in-frame beta chains kept. Each entry is one CDR3 protein sequence, shown with its most common DNA and genes. This sample holds 300,000 or so distinct CDR3 sequences; about a sixth were observed only once. Roughly 50% of the sample is taken by the ten largest. Sequencing was performed on blood. All receptors derive from a woman in her sixties or seventies with Graves' ophthalmopathy.

This sequence joins TRBV19 and TRBJ2-3; D is perhaps TRBD2 (5 bases). From germline, CDR1 is LNHDA and CDR2 SQIVND (reference sequence). The V and J ends lost 8 bases and 4 bases respectively, with 19 bases between them. The CDR3 runs 15 residues. Here the CDR3 reads CASRPGYPIADTQYF. The CDR3 DNA reads as TGTGCCAGTCGTCCGGGGTACCCTATCGCAGATACGCAGTATTTT.

This clonotype was recorded a few times. The CDR3 bases are TGTGCCAGCAGCCCTATTCGCCGGACAGGGGCCGCGATGAATGAAAAACTGTTTTTT. Residues: CASSPIRRTGAAMNEKLFF. This chain links TRBV5-8 with TRBJ1-4; 9 positions match TRBD1. The CDR3 is 19 residues long. Germline CDR1 is SGHTS and CDR2 is YDEGEE. Germline trimming cut 4 bases from V and 5 bases from J; bases unmatched to any gene: 18.

This clonotype came up many times. This CDR3 is CASSSSAGGFYEQYF. The CDR3 DNA follows: TGTGCCAGCAGCTCCTCTGCGGGGGGGTTCTACGAGCAGTACTTC. The chain recombines TRBV11-2 with TRBJ2-7, with TRBD2 matching 9 bases. J was trimmed by 3 bases and V by 4 bases; bases with no gene match: 7. This CDR3 spans 15 amino acids. Germline CDR1 SGHAT, CDR2 FQNNGV.

The chain links TRBV5-1 to TRBJ2-1, with 12 bases that match TRBD2. Germline V gene data show CDR1 as SGHRS and CDR2 as YFSETQ. The V and J ends lost 0 bases and 7 bases, in that order; junction bases with no gene match: 5. CDR3 length: 16 residues. The CDR3 nucleotides read TGCGCCAGCAGCTTGGCGACTAGCGGGAGTGTAAATGAGCAGTTCTTC. It is translated as CASSLATSGSVNEQFF. Looking up the rest from reference TRBV5-1 and TRBJ2-1 gives the full variable domain: KAGVTQTPRYLIKTRGQQVTLSCSPISGHRSVSWYQQTPGQGLQFLFEYFSETQRNKGNFPGRFSGRQFSNSRSEMNVSTLELGDSALYLCASSLATSGSVNEQFFGPGTRLTVL.

The genes are TRBV7-9 and TRBJ1-4, with a tentative D call TRBD1 (6 bases). The CDR3 runs 17 residues. Germline V lookup: CDR1 SEHNR, CDR2 FQNEAQ (reference sequence). The germline V and J ends were trimmed by 1 base and 0 bases, with 12 bases remaining between them. CDR3 coding DNA: TGTGCCAGCAGCTTAGGTCGGACAGCGACAACTAATGAAAAACTGTTTTTT. Translating gives CASSLGRTATTNEKLFF.

The chain links TRBV4-3 to TRBJ2-1; TRBD2 matches at 9 bases. CDR3 length: 16 residues. CDR1 and CDR2 (germline): LGHNA, YSLEER. Losses at the gene ends were 1 base for V and 7 bases for J; bases not matched to a gene: 8. The CDR3 is CASSQGLASGDNEQFF. The CDR3 region has the DNA TGCGCCAGCAGCCAAGGGTTGGCTAGCGGGGATAATGAGCAGTTCTTC.

This clonotype was detected many times. The chain combines TRBV6-1 with TRBJ1-5, with D possibly being TRBD1 (5 bases). Germline V lookup: CDR1 MNHNS, CDR2 SASEGT. The CDR3 loop spans 14 amino acids. V was trimmed by 8 bases and J by 2 bases, leaving 13 bases between them. Here the CDR3 DNA reads TGTGCCAGCCGCAGGGTCGGGCGCAATCAGCCCCAGCATTTT. Encoded protein: CASRRVGRNQPQHF.

This clonotype was detected once. One end of the junction is discordant with germline, which a read error may explain. J is TRBJ1-3 and V is TRBV27; perhaps TRBD1 as D (5 bases). CDR3 length: 15 amino acids. CDR1 and CDR2 (germline): MNHEY, SMNVEV (reference sequence). CDR3 residues: CASSFSGASGSTIYF. The CDR3 nucleotides are TGTGCCAGCAGTTTCTCTGGGGCATCTGGAAGCACCATATATTTT.

This clonotype has more than one count but fewer than ten. V is TRBV20-1 and J is TRBJ2-1, with D uncertain. Trimming pared 6 bases from V and 12 bases from J, leaving 24 bases between. This CDR3 spans 14 amino acids. Germline V gene sequence: CDR1 DFQATT, CDR2 SNEGSKA (reference sequence). CDR3 loop: CSAHHGWVVSGQFF. The CDR3, as DNA: TGCAGTGCGCACCACGGTTGGGTGGTATCGGGGCAGTTCTTC.

This clonotype came up many times. J is TRBJ1-3 and V is TRBV10-3; D is perhaps TRBD1 (5 bases). Trimming shortened V by 6 bases and J by 4 bases, and 10 bases separated the two germline ends. This CDR3 has 13 amino acids. Germline loops: CDR1 ENHRY, CDR2 SYGVKD. The CDR3 loop is CAIRGDGGNTIYF. The CDR3 coding sequence is TGTGCCATCAGGGGGGACGGCGGAAACACCATATATTTT.

This clonotype was picked up a small number of times. The V and J genes are TRBV10-3 and TRBJ2-1, with TRBD2 as a possible D gene (7 bases). Trimming pared 7 bases from V and 8 bases from J, leaving 15 bases between. Germline CDR1 is ENHRY and CDR2 is SYGVKD. This CDR3 has 13 residues. The CDR3, as DNA: TGTGCCATCAAGTGGCTAGGGGGGGATGAGCAGTTCTTC. This codes for CAIKWLGGDEQFF.

This clonotype was observed a few times. The chain is built from TRBV6-1 and TRBJ2-1; 10 bases are shared with TRBD1. CDR3 length: 15 residues. CDR1 and CDR2 from the germline V gene are MNHNS and SASEGT. The ends lost 4 bases at V and 7 bases at J; junction bases unmatched: 7. The DNA for the CDR3 is TGTGCCAGCAGTGGGCGACAGGGGGCGATTAATGAGCAGTTCTTC. Translated: CASSGRQGAINEQFF.

Many counts were recorded for this clonotype. The chain uses TRBV2 and TRBJ1-5; perhaps TRBD1 as D (5 bases). With 1 base removed from V and 3 bases from J, the gap between germline ends came to 10 bases. The germline CDR1 and CDR2 sequences are SNHLY and FYNNEI. This CDR3 is 15 amino acids long. CDR3 DNA: TGTGCCAGCAGTGAAGAGGGACCGATCAATCAGCCCCAGCATTTT. Residues: CASSEEGPINQPQHF.

A few counts support this clonotype. The chain has TRBV5-1 and TRBJ1-4, with D perhaps TRBD1 (5 bases). Per the germline V gene, CDR1 is SGHRS and CDR2 is YFSETQ. Trimming removed 4 bases from V and 5 bases from J, with 12 bases in between. The CDR3 runs 14 residues. The CDR3 nucleotides are TGCGCCAGCAGCCCGCAGGGCCTAAATGAAAAACTGTTTTTT. Translation: CASSPQGLNEKLFF.

This clonotype came up many times. This chain joins TRBV7-9 and TRBJ2-1, with TRBD2 matching over 11 bases. Unmatched junction bases numbered 7, after V lost 5 bases and J lost 4 bases. The CDR3 is made up of 16 amino acids. Germline CDR1 reads SEHNR; CDR2 reads FQNEAQ (reference sequence). The CDR3 nucleotides read TGTGCCAGCAGCCCCAGGGGGACTAGCGGATACAATGAGCAGTTCTTC. It yields the protein CASSPRGTSGYNEQFF.

The rearrangement joins TRBV6-4 to TRBJ2-5; D perhaps matches TRBD1 (5 bases). The V gene's germline CDR1 is MRHNA and CDR2 SNTAGT. The CDR3 loop spans 14 amino acids. V lost 6 bases to trimming and J lost 0 bases, with 11 bases between them. CDR3 in DNA: TGTGCCAGCAGGCCGACAGAGTACCAAGAGACCCAGTACTTC. This gives the protein CASRPTEYQETQYF.

This sequence joins TRBV7-8 and TRBJ1-6; 10 bases line up with TRBD1. The CDR3 is 17 amino acids. The J segment lost 7 bases and the V segment lost 5 bases, leaving 11 bases of the junction unmatched. The germline CDR1 and CDR2 sequences are SGHVS and FQNEAQ. The CDR3 loop is CASSPYRGQGSNSPLHF. Written as DNA, the CDR3 is TGTGCCAGCAGCCCGTATAGGGGACAGGGGAGCAATTCACCCCTCCACTTT.